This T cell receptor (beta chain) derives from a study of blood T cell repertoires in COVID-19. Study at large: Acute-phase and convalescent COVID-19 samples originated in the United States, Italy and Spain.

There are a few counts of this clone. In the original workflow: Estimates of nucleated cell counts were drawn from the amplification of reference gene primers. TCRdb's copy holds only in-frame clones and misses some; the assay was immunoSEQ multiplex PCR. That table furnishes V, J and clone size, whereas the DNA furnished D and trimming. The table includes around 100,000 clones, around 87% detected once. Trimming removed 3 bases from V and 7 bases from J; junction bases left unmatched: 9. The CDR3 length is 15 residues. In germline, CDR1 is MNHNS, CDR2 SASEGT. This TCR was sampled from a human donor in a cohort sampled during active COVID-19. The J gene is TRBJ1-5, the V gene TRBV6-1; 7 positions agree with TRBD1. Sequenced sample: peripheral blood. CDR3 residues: CASSDQTGTAQPQHF. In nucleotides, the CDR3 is TGTGCCAGCAGTGACCAAACCGGGACAGCACAGCCCCAGCATTTT.